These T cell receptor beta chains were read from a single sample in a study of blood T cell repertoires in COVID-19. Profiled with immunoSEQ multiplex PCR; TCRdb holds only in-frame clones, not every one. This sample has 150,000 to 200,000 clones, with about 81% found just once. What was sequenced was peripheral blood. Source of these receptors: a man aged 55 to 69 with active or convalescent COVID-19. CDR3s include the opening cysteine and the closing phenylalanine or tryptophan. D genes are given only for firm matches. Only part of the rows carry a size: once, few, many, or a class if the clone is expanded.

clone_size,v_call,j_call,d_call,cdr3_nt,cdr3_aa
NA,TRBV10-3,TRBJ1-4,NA,TGTGCCATCAGTCCTCTTCGGTTTGACAGGAATCCCGAAAAACTGTTTTTT,CAISPLRFDRNPEKLFF
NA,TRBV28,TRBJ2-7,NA,TGTGCCAGCAGTTTCTCGGGGGAAAGGCAGTACTTC,CASSFSGERQYF
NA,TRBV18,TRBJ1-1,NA,TGTGCCAGCTCACCACGAAGGACAGCGAACACTGAAGCTTTCTTT,CASSPRRTANTEAFF
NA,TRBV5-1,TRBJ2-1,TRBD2,TGCGCCAGCAGCTTGGAAGGACTAGCGGGAGGAAAACAGTTCTTC,CASSLEGLAGGKQFF
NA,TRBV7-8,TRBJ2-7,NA,TGTGCCAGCAGCCTACAGGGTTACGGGTACGAGCAGTACTTC,CASSLQGYGYEQYF
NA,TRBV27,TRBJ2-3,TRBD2,TGTGCCAGCAGTTCCACGAGACTAGCGGGAGCAGATACGCAGTATTTT,CASSSTRLAGADTQYF
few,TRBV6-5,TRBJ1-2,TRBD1,TGTGCCAGCAGTCAAACGACAGGGCTAGGCTACACCTTC,CASSQTTGLGYTF
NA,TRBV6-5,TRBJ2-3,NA,TGTGCCAGCAGCGTGGATGGACTGGTCACAGATACGCAGTATTTT,CASSVDGLVTDTQYF
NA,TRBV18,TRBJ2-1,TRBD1,TGTGCCAGCTCACCACCGGACAGGGGACTCAATGAGCAGTTCTTC,CASSPPDRGLNEQFF
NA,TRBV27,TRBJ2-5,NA,TGTGCCAGCAGGTTACGGGGGGCGCTTTTGGAGACCCAGTACTTC,CASRLRGALLETQYF
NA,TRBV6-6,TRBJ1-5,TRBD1,TGTGCCAGCAGTCTTCCTCCGGGACAGGGGAATCAGCCCCAGCATTTT,CASSLPPGQGNQPQHF
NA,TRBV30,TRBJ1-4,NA,TGTGCCTGGAGTGCCCCAACAGGGTACCTGTTTTTT,CAWSAPTGYLFF
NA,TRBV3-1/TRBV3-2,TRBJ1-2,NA,TGTGCCAGCAGCCTCTCGGACAGCTATGGCTACACCTTC,CASSLSDSYGYTF
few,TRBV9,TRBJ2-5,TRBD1,TGTGCCAGCAGCGTGGGGACAGGGGTGCAGACCCAGTACTTC,CASSVGTGVQTQYF
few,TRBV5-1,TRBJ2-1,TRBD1,TGCGCCACCTCGGGACAGGGCTGGCCCAATGAGCAGTTCTTC,CATSGQGWPNEQFF
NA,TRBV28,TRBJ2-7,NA,TGTGCCAGCAGTTTCGCACAGGCAGCATCCTACGAGCAGTACTTC,CASSFAQAASYEQYF
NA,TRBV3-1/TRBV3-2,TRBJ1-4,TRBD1,TGTGCCAGCAGCCAAAGGGGGCAGGGTTTTAATGAAAAACTGTTTTTT,CASSQRGQGFNEKLFF
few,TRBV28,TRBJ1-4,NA,TGTGCCAGCAGTTTTCTCACAGGGCAGGTTGGTGAAAAACTGTTTTTT,CASSFLTGQVGEKLFF
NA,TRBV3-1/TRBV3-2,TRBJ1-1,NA,TGTGCCAGCAGCCAAGATGTGGCGGAGCCGAACACTGAAGCTTTCTTT,CASSQDVAEPNTEAFF
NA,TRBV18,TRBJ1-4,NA,TGTGCCAGCTCACTGGCCAACGGGTATGAAAAACTGTTTTTT,CASSLANGYEKLFF
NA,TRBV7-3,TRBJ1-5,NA,TGTGCCAGCAGCTTAATCCAGGGTCAGCCCCAGCATTTT,CASSLIQGQPQHF
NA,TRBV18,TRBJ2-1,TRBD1,TGTGCCAGCTCACCCGGGACAGGGACCTACAATGAGCAGTTCTTC,CASSPGTGTYNEQFF
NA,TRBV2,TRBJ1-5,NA,TGTGCCAGCAGTGAAGTAATGAGCCATCAGCCCCAGCATTTT,CASSEVMSHQPQHF
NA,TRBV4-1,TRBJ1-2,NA,TGCGCCAGCAGCCTCTTGCCAGGAGGGGGGGTTGACGGCTACACCTTC,CASSLLPGGGVDGYTF
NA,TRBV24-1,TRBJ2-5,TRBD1,TGTGCCACCAGTGACACCGGGACAGGCCAAGAGACCCAGTACTTC,CATSDTGTGQETQYF
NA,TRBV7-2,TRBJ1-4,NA,TGTGCCAGCAGCCCATCGAGCTTCCCAGGTGAAAAACTGTTTTTT,CASSPSSFPGEKLFF
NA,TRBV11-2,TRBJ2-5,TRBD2,TGTGCCAGCACCCGGCCCGCTAGCGGGGGCCAAGAGACCCAGTACTTC,CASTRPASGGQETQYF
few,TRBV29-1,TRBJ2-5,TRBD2,TGCAGCGTTCAGGGAGGGGAGGAGACCCAGTACTTC,CSVQGGEETQYF
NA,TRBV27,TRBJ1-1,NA,TGTGCCAGCAGGGGGCAAACGAACACTGAAGCTTTCTTT,CASRGQTNTEAFF
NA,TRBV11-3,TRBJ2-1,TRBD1,TGTGCCAGCAGCTTAAGGGACAGTCAGGTGTTCTTC,CASSLRDSQVFF
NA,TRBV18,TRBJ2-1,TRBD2,TGTGCCAGCTCACCCCCACTAGCGGGGAGCTCCTACAATGAGCAGTTCTTC,CASSPPLAGSSYNEQFF
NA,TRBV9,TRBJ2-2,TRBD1,TGTGCCAGCAGCGTGGGACAGGGTTACAGGACCGGGGAGCTGTTTTTT,CASSVGQGYRTGELFF
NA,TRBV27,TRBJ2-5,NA,TGTGCCAGCAGAACTCGTACAGGGCACCAAGAGACCCAGTACTTC,CASRTRTGHQETQYF
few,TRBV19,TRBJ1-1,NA,TGTGCCAGTAGTACCCTCAAAACAATGAACACTGAAGCTTTCTTT,CASSTLKTMNTEAFF
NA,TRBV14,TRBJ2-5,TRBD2,TGTGCCAGCAGCCAAGATATCGGGAGGGCCTTATGGGAGACCCAGTACTTC,CASSQDIGRALWETQYF
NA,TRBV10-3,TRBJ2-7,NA,TGTGCCATCAGTGAGTCCTCCCAGGGGATAACCTACGAGCAGTACTTC,CAISESSQGITYEQYF
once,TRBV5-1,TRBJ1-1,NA,TGCGCCAGCAGCTTGGCCGAACTCATGAACACTGAAGCTTTCTTT,CASSLAELMNTEAFF
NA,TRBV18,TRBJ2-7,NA,TGTGCCAGCTCACCACCAGATGGAGGGGCAGCCGAGCAGTACTTC,CASSPPDGGAAEQYF
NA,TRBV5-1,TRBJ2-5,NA,TGCGCCAGCAGCTTCTGGGGCCAGGGCCAAGAGACCCAGTACTTC,CASSFWGQGQETQYF